The 21 T cell receptor beta chains listed next were all sequenced from one sample in a study of response to subunit inactivated influenza vaccine. A single record per CDR3 protein comes from TCRdb applying MiXCR to the RT-PCR reads. The data show hundreds of thousands of distinct CDR3 sequences, less than 15% seen once. The input for sequencing was PBMCs from blood, taken 14 to 15 days before vaccination. The receptors shown here come from a man in his fifties or sixties who received an inactivated influenza vaccine.

The chain couples TRBV29-1 to TRBJ2-7; perhaps TRBD1 as D (6 bases). V lost 4 bases to trimming and J lost 1 base, with 14 bases between them. Germline V gives CDR1 SQVTM, CDR2 ANQGSEA. The CDR3 runs to 14 residues. The CDR3 region is CSVAFRDTSYEQYF. CDR3 DNA: TGCAGCGTTGCGTTTCGGGACACTTCCTACGAGCAGTACTTC.

This clonotype appeared a few times. J is TRBJ2-1 and V is TRBV11-2; perhaps D is TRBD1 or TRBD2 (5 bases each). Trimming shortened V by 3 bases and J by 4 bases, and 22 bases separated the two germline ends. Looked up from germline, CDR1 is SGHAT and CDR2 is FQNNGV. This CDR3 has 18 amino acids. CDR3 sequence (DNA): TGTGCCAGCAGCTTGTCCCTCTTATCGGGGCTTTGGTACAATGAGCAGTTCTTC. It translates to CASSLSLLSGLWYNEQFF.

The J gene is TRBJ1-4, the V gene TRBV12-3 or TRBV12-4, with TRBD1 matching over 7 bases. This CDR3 has 12 amino acids. The junction had 1 base not matched to a gene; V was cut back by 6 bases and J by 6 bases. The CDR3 coding sequence is TGTGCCAGCAGCGGGACAGATGAAAAACTGTTTTTT. This sequence encodes CASSGTDEKLFF.

This clonotype occurred a few times. This rearrangement joins TRBV11-2 to TRBJ2-7, with D uncertain. Germline lookup yields CDR1 SGHAT and CDR2 FQNNGV. The CDR3 spans 12 residues. V lost 4 bases and J lost 7, with 11 bases in between. This CDR3 reads CASSSLGREQYF. The CDR3 nucleotides are TGTGCCAGCAGCTCCTTAGGCCGGGAGCAGTACTTC. The full variable domain, in which reference TRBV11-2 and TRBJ2-7 provide the parts outside the CDR3, is EAGVAQSPRYKIIEKRQSVAFWCNPISGHATLYWYQQILGQGPKLLIQFQNNGVVDDSQLPKDRFSAERLKGVDSTLKIQPAKLEDSAVYLCASSSLGREQYFGPGTRLTVT.

This clonotype was detected only a few times. The rearrangement joins TRBV20-1 to TRBJ1-3; D gene ambiguous. Germline V gives CDR1 DFQATT, CDR2 SNEGSKA (reference sequence). The CDR3 covers 12 residues. The V and J ends lost 1 base and 4 bases respectively, with 5 bases between them. This CDR3 reads CSARAQGNTIYF. As DNA, the CDR3 is TGCAGTGCTAGAGCCCAGGGAAACACCATATATTTT.

This clonotype has a handful of counts. The chain joins TRBV6-2 or TRBV6-3 to TRBJ1-5, with D maybe TRBD1 (6 bases). This CDR3 has 13 residues. V was shortened by 6 bases and J by 7 bases, with 13 bases between the two germline ends. Germline values: CDR1 MNHEY, CDR2 SVGEGT. CDR3 sequence: CASRPRGFQPQHF. The DNA for the CDR3 is TGTGCCAGCAGACCCAGGGGTTTCCAGCCCCAGCATTTT.

The chain uses TRBV27 and TRBJ1-1, with 9 bases matching TRBD1. The CDR3 sequence is 15 residues long. In germline, CDR1 is MNHEY, CDR2 SMNVEV (reference sequence). The V and J ends lost 0 bases and 5 bases, in that order; junction bases with no gene match: 4. CDR3 nucleotide sequence: TGTGCCAGCAGTTTATCTTGGACAGGGGAGACTGAAGCTTTCTTT. Protein: CASSLSWTGETEAFF.

CDR3 nucleotide sequence: TGTGCCAGCAGCCCGCGGGACAGCTTCTACAATGAGCAGTTCTTC. Its protein is CASSPRDSFYNEQFF. V and J are TRBV7-2 and TRBJ2-1, with D tentatively TRBD1 (7 bases). Germline V CDR1 and CDR2: SGHTA, FQGNSA. The CDR3 runs to 15 residues. V was clipped by 5 bases and J by 3 bases, with 14 bases between them.

The V gene is TRBV28, the J gene TRBJ2-3, with 7 bases identical to TRBD2. Germline V gene sequence: CDR1 MDHEN, CDR2 SYDVKM. V lost 4 bases, J lost 2 bases, and 6 bases stayed unmatched. The CDR3 extends over 15 amino acids. CDR3 DNA: TGTGCCAGCAGTTCCTTAGCGGGCACCACAGATACGCAGTATTTT. Translation: CASSSLAGTTDTQYF.

The chain recombines TRBV6-5 with TRBJ1-3; the D gene is possibly TRBD1 (6 bases). The CDR3 is made up of 17 amino acids. Germline values: CDR1 MNHEY, CDR2 SVGAGI. Trimming shortened V by 2 bases and J by 0 bases, and 14 bases separated the two germline ends. CDR3 nucleotides: TGTGCCAGCAGTTACCAGTCCCCGGACAGCTCTGGAAACACCATATATTTT. Its translation: CASSYQSPDSSGNTIYF.

This chain uses TRBV4-1 with TRBJ2-7; TRBD1 might be the D (5 bases). This CDR3 spans 16 amino acids. Germline lookup yields CDR1 MGHRA and CDR2 YSYEKL. Trimming cost V 1 base and J 6 bases, with 19 bases left between them. CDR3 bases: TGCGCCAGCAGCCAAGGGCCCGGCAGGGTAATCTCCGAGCAGTACTTC. Translating it yields CASSQGPGRVISEQYF.

This sequence joins TRBV28 and TRBJ2-7; the D is unclear. The CDR3 is 13 residues long. The germline V gene encodes CDR1 MDHEN and CDR2 SYDVKM. V was trimmed by 6 bases and J by 2 bases, leaving 11 bases between them. CDR3 nucleotides: TGTGCCAGCAGCCGGACGAGAGCCTACGAGCAGTACTTC. Amino acids: CASSRTRAYEQYF.

This chain links TRBV11-2 with TRBJ2-1; 8 bases fit TRBD2. Germline V lookup: CDR1 SGHAT, CDR2 FQNNGV. The CDR3 consists of 16 residues. J lost 6 bases, V lost 1 base, and 8 bases had no gene match. In DNA form, the CDR3 reads TGTGCCAGCAGCTTAGCTCTAGCGGGCTTCCGCAATGAGCAGTTCTTC. Its translation is CASSLALAGFRNEQFF.

This clonotype was picked up a small number of times. The chain uses TRBV6-2 or TRBV6-3 and TRBJ2-7; TRBD2 matches 8 bases. V shed 0 bases and J 2 bases; nucleotides not matched to a gene: 18. Germline V gives CDR1 MNHEY, CDR2 SVGEGT. This CDR3 is built from 20 residues. CDR3 sequence reads: CASSYSLREGLAGRAYEQYF. CDR3 nucleotide sequence: TGTGCCAGCAGTTACTCGTTGAGGGAGGGTTTAGCGGGGAGGGCCTACGAGCAGTACTTC.

This clonotype has more than one count but fewer than ten. The chain links TRBV6-1 to TRBJ1-2; 9 nucleotides agree with TRBD1. The trim removed 7 bases at V and 8 bases at J, leaving 11 bases unmatched. This CDR3 is built from 14 residues. From germline, CDR1 is MNHNS and CDR2 SASEGT. The CDR3 region is CASNYGDRAGGYTF. In nucleotides, the CDR3 is TGTGCCAGCAACTACGGGGACAGGGCCGGGGGCTACACCTTC.

Comment on this clonotype: The junction shows a germline mismatch at one end, possibly a read error. The chain is built from TRBV9 and TRBJ1-6; unclear D gene. Germline values: CDR1 SGDLS, CDR2 YYNGEE. There are 14 residues in the CDR3. The CDR3 DNA is TGTGCCAGCAGCCCGCACAGTGGGAACTCACCCCTCAACTTT. Its protein product is CASSPHSGNSPLNF. Full variable domain (remainder filled in from reference TRBV9 and TRBJ1-6): DSGVTQTPKHLITATGQRVTLRCSPRSGDLSVYWYQQSLDQGLQFLIQYYNGEERAKGNILERFSAQQFPDLHSELNLSSLELGDSALYFCASSPHSGNSPLNFGNGTRLTVT.

This clonotype was counted between two and nine times. The genes are TRBV20-1 and TRBJ2-3, with TRBD2 as a possible D gene (7 bases). Germline CDR1 reads DFQATT; CDR2 reads SNEGSKA (reference sequence). V was clipped by 1 base and J by 4 bases, with 21 bases between them. This CDR3 spans 17 amino acids. CDR3 DNA: TGCAGTGCTAGAGTTCCTTGGGGCGGGGGCCTGCCAGATACGCAGTATTTT. Its translation: CSARVPWGGGLPDTQYF.

The genes are TRBV24-1 and TRBJ2-5, with D maybe TRBD2 (5 bases). The CDR3 consists of 15 residues. Germline assignment: CDR1 KGHDR and CDR2 SFDVKD. The V end was cut by 2 bases, the J end by 5 bases, with 14 bases between. Here the CDR3 DNA reads TGTGCCACCAGTGATTACACTAGACGGAGGGAGACCCAGTACTTC. It is translated as CATSDYTRRRETQYF.

The rearrangement uses TRBV14 and TRBJ1-1; D ambiguous. The CDR3 is made up of 14 amino acids. Germline assignment: CDR1 SGHDN and CDR2 FVKESK. Trimming stripped 1 base from V and 5 bases from J, with 11 bases between. This CDR3 reads CASSQGAWRTEAFF. For the CDR3, the DNA is TGTGCCAGCAGCCAAGGCGCCTGGAGGACTGAAGCTTTCTTT.

A note on this clonotype: Relative to the germline gene, one junction end is altered; a read error may explain this. The chain combines TRBV20-1 with TRBJ1-2; D uncertain. Germline loops: CDR1 DFQATT, CDR2 SNEGSKA (reference sequence). The CDR3 runs to 13 residues. In DNA form, the CDR3 reads TGCAGTGCTATAATACCTTCTGCCTATGGCTACATCTTC. Encoded protein: CSAIIPSAYGYIF.

This clonotype was counted between two and nine times. This chain uses TRBV5-8 with TRBJ2-5; TRBD2 aligns across 9 bases. The CDR3 contains 15 residues. V lost 3 bases, J lost 5 bases, and 8 bases stayed unmatched. Germline V gives CDR1 SGHTS, CDR2 YDEGEE. The CDR3 nucleotides are TGTGCCAGCAGCTCCGTAGGGACTAGCCTGGAGACCCAGTACTTC. Its translation: CASSSVGTSLETQYF.